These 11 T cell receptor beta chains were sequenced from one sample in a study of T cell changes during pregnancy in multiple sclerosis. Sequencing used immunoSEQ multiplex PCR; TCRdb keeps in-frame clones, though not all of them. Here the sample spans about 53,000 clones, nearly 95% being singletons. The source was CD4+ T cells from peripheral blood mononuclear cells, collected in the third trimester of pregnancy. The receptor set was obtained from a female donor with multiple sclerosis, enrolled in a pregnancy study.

Written as DNA, the CDR3 is TGTGCCAGCAGCACTACCCCCAGGGGGTGGTATGGCTACACCTTC. Residues: CASSTTPRGWYGYTF. The rearrangement joins TRBV5-7 to TRBJ1-2, with TRBD1 matching over 7 bases. TRBV5-7 is recorded as an ORF, its role being uncertain. This CDR3 is built from 15 residues. The V and J ends lost 4 bases and 5 bases, in that order; junction bases with no gene match: 11.

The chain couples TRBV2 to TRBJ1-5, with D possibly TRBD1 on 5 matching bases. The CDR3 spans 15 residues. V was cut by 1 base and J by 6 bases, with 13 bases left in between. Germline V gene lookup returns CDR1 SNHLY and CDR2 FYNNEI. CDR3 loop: CASSEVGRGGQPQHF. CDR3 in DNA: TGTGCCAGCAGTGAAGTTGGTAGGGGTGGTCAGCCCCAGCATTTT.

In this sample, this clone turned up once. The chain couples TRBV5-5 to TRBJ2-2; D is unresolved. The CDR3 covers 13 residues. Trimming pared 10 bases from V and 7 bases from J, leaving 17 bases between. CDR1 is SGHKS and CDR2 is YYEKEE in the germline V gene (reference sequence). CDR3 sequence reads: CAASRSIVGELFF. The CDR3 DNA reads TGTGCCGCCAGCAGGTCGATAGTCGGGGAGCTGTTTTTT.

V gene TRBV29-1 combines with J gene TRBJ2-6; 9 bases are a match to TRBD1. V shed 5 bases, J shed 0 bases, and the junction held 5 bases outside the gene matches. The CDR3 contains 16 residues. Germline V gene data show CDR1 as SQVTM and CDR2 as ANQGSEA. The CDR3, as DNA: TGCAGCGTTTCCGGGACAGGGACCTCTGGGGCCAACGTCCTGACTTTC. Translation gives CSVSGTGTSGANVLTF.

CDR3 nucleotide sequence: TGCGCCAGCAGCTTGCAAGGACTAGCGGGGACAGATACGCAGTATTTT. It codes for CASSLQGLAGTDTQYF. The chain joins TRBV5-1 to TRBJ2-3, with 12 bases that match TRBD2. The germline gives CDR1 SGHRS, CDR2 YFSETQ. The junction had 3 bases not matched to a gene; V was cut back by 1 base and J by 3 bases. The CDR3 runs to 16 residues.

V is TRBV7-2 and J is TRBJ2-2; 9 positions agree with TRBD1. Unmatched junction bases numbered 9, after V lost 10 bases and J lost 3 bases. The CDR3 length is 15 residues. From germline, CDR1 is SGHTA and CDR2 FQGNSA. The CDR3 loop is CATALDRGDTGELFF. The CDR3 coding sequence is TGTGCCACCGCACTAGACAGGGGGGACACCGGGGAGCTGTTTTTT.

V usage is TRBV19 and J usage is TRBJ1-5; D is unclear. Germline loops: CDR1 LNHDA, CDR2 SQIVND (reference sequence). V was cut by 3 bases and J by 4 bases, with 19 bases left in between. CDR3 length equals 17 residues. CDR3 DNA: TGTGCCAGTAGTATTTCGCTCCTGCCCGGTTTTAATCAGCCCCAGCATTTT. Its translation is CASSISLLPGFNQPQHF.

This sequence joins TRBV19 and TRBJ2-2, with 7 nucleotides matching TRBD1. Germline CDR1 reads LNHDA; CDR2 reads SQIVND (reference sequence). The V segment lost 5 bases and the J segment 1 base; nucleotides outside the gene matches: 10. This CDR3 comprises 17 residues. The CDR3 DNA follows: TGTGCCAGTAGTGATGGACAGGCCCAAGGGAACACCGGGGAGCTGTTTTTT. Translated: CASSDGQAQGNTGELFF.

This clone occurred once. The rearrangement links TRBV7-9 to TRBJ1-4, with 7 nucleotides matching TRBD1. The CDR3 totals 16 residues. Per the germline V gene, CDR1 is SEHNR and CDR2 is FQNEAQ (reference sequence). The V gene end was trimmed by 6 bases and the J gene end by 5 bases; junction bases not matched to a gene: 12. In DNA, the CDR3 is TGTGCCAGCAGTAAGGGGACAGTCAAGGAAAATGAAAAACTGTTTTTT. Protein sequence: CASSKGTVKENEKLFF.

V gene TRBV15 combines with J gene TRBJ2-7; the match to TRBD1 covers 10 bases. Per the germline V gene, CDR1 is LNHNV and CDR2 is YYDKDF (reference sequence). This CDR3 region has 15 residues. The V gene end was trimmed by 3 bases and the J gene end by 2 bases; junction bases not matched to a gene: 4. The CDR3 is CATSSTGTGAYEQYF. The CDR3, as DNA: TGTGCCACCAGCAGCACCGGGACAGGGGCCTACGAGCAGTACTTC.

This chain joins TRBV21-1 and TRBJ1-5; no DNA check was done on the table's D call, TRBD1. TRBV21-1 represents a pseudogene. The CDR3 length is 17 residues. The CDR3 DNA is TGTGCCAGCAGCCACCCTTTGGTCCCAGGTTTCAATCAGCCCCAGCATTTT. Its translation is CASSHPLVPGFNQPQHF.